A selection of T cell receptor beta chains follows, all from one sample in a study of shared clonotypes between healthy human individuals. The method was immunoSEQ multiplex PCR; TCRdb's version includes in-frame clones alone and lacks a portion of them. The sample shows under 1 million clones, 92% of them seen only once. Sequenced sample: naive CD8+ T cells sorted from blood. Every receptor here comes from a young man in good health. CDR3s include the opening cysteine and the closing phenylalanine or tryptophan. The D gene is left open where the match is weak. Size tells how often a clone was seen (once, few, many) or the class of an expanded clone, and some rows leave it out.

abundance | j_gene | v_gene | d_gene | CDR3aa | CDR3nt
NA | TRBJ2-5 | TRBV9 | NA | CASSGEADQETQYF | TGTGCCAGCAGCGGAGAGGCAGACCAAGAGACCCAGTACTTC
few | TRBJ1-1 | TRBV7-9 | NA | CASSFPTGVGAEAFF | TGTGCCAGCAGCTTCCCGACAGGCGTGGGGGCTGAAGCTTTCTTT
NA | TRBJ2-1 | TRBV2 | NA | CASRGGRKEQFF | TGTGCCAGCAGGGGGGGGCGCAAGGAGCAGTTCTTC
NA | TRBJ2-7 | TRBV5-5 | NA | CASSLDGQGINEQYF | TGTGCCAGCAGCTTGGATGGGCAGGGGATCAACGAGCAGTACTTC
NA | TRBJ1-2 | TRBV9 | TRBD1 | CASSVTGTADPGYGYTF | TGTGCCAGCAGCGTAACCGGGACAGCGGACCCGGGCTATGGCTACACCTTC
NA | TRBJ2-7 | TRBV4-2 | NA | CASSQESGVTSYEQYF | TGTGCCAGCAGCCAAGAAAGTGGGGTAACCTCCTACGAGCAGTACTTC
NA | TRBJ1-2 | TRBV18 | TRBD1 | CASSPQTGGDYGYTF | TGTGCCAGCTCACCACAGACAGGGGGCGACTATGGCTACACCTTC
NA | TRBJ2-7 | TRBV2 | NA | CASSPGSPSYEQYF | TGTGCCAGCAGTCCAGGGTCTCCCTCCTACGAGCAGTACTTC
NA | TRBJ2-7 | TRBV5-1 | NA | CASSLTPGPPSSEQYF | TGCGCCAGCAGCTTGACTCCGGGACCACCGAGTTCCGAGCAGTACTTC
NA | TRBJ2-1 | TRBV27 | NA | CASSLWGVGGVNEQFF | TGTGCCAGCAGTTTATGGGGGGTGGGAGGAGTAAATGAGCAGTTCTTC
NA | TRBJ2-6 | TRBV4-1 | TRBD2 | CASSGAGIDVLTF | TGCGCCAGCAGCGGAGCGGGAATTGACGTCCTGACTTTC
once | TRBJ2-1 | TRBV9 | TRBD1 | CASSVTPGQGDFGEQFF | TGTGCCAGCAGCGTAACCCCGGGACAGGGGGATTTTGGTGAGCAGTTCTTC
NA | TRBJ2-5 | TRBV2 | TRBD1 | CASYGTGLKTQYF | TGTGCCAGCTACGGGACAGGGCTTAAGACCCAGTACTTC
NA | TRBJ2-7 | TRBV7-3 | NA | CASSLTPGDRYEQYF | TGTGCCAGCAGCCTCACTCCGGGAGACAGGTACGAGCAGTACTTC
NA | TRBJ2-7 | TRBV10-3 | TRBD2 | CAIRRTSGRAGYEQYF | TGTGCCATCAGGCGGACTAGCGGGAGGGCCGGTTACGAGCAGTACTTC
NA | TRBJ2-6 | TRBV19 | NA | CASSRGAGANVLTF | TGTGCCAGCAGTCGGGGGGCGGGGGCCAACGTCCTGACTTTC
NA | TRBJ2-2 | TRBV7-7 | TRBD2 | CASSHLGLADTGELFF | TGTGCTAGCAGCCACTTGGGACTAGCCGACACCGGGGAGCTGTTTTTT
NA | TRBJ1-1 | TRBV7-6 | TRBD1 | CASSETGVTEAFF | TGTGCCAGCTCCGAGACAGGGGTCACTGAAGCTTTCTTT
NA | TRBJ2-2 | TRBV5-8 | NA | CASKGDGTNTGELFF | TGTGCCAGCAAGGGGGACGGAACGAACACCGGGGAGCTGTTTTTT
NA | TRBJ2-2 | TRBV27 | NA | CASSLPNTGELFF | TGTGCCAGCAGTTTACCGAACACCGGGGAGCTGTTTTTT
NA | TRBJ1-2 | TRBV29-1 | TRBD1 | CSVDSSGGDYGYTF | TGCAGCGTTGATTCATCAGGGGGCGACTATGGCTACACCTTC
NA | TRBJ2-7 | TRBV7-9 | TRBD2 | CASSEEDLAGEYEQYF | TGTGCCAGCAGCGAGGAGGATCTAGCGGGAGAATACGAGCAGTACTTC
NA | TRBJ2-1 | TRBV7-6 | TRBD2 | CASSPKAGTTSGYNEQFF | TGTGCCAGCAGCCCCAAGGCCGGAACTACTAGCGGATACAATGAGCAGTTCTTC
NA | TRBJ2-1 | TRBV7-9 | NA | CASSSVVGDYNEQFF | TGTGCCAGCAGTTCCGTGGTCGGGGATTACAATGAGCAGTTCTTC
NA | TRBJ2-2 | TRBV11-2 | NA | CASSAIGTGPLVGGELFF | TGTGCCAGCAGCGCAATCGGTACCGGGCCACTAGTAGGCGGGGAGCTGTTTTTT
NA | TRBJ2-7 | TRBV10-3 | TRBD2 | CATTGGSGGIRGEQYF | TGTGCCACAACGGGTGGTAGCGGGGGGATACGTGGCGAGCAGTACTTC
NA | TRBJ1-2 | TRBV11-2 | TRBD1 | CASSLGGTGGLEDYGYTF | TGTGCCAGCAGCTTAGGAGGGACAGGGGGCCTGGAAGACTATGGCTACACCTTC
once | TRBJ2-3 | TRBV7-2 | NA | CASSSLETGNTDTQYF | TGTGCCAGCAGCTCTCTCGAAACAGGGAACACAGATACGCAGTATTTT
NA | TRBJ2-5 | TRBV6-5 | TRBD2 | CASSYYLADQETQYF | TGTGCCAGCAGTTATTACCTAGCGGACCAAGAGACCCAGTACTTC
NA | TRBJ2-1 | TRBV29-1 | NA | CSVEEWLAEYNEQFF | TGCAGCGTTGAAGAATGGCTAGCAGAATACAATGAGCAGTTCTTC